The sequence of this T cell receptor beta chain was determined in a study of identical twins. Study-level findings and limits: The study drew conclusions from cross-sectional statistical analysis, not from following the same donors.

V shed 7 bases and J shed 3 bases, with 5 bases lying between them. Germline CDR1 is LGHNT and CDR2 is FRNRAP. The CDR3 extends over 11 amino acids. Note on this clonotype: Its matching antigen is unknown.

Unique molecular identifiers were present on cDNA, and template switching added a universal primer site. TCRdb called the 5' RACE reads again in MiXCR, with one record for every CDR3 protein. The sample yields more than 200,000 distinct CDR3 sequences, less than 9.5% seen once. This chain links TRBV12-5 with TRBJ2-3, with D unclear. This clonotype was sampled from a woman aged 18-29 years in good health. The source material was memory (CD45RO+) T cells sorted from blood. The CDR3, as DNA: TGTGCTAGTGCCCAGACAGATACGCAGTATTTT. It yields the protein CASAQTDTQYF.